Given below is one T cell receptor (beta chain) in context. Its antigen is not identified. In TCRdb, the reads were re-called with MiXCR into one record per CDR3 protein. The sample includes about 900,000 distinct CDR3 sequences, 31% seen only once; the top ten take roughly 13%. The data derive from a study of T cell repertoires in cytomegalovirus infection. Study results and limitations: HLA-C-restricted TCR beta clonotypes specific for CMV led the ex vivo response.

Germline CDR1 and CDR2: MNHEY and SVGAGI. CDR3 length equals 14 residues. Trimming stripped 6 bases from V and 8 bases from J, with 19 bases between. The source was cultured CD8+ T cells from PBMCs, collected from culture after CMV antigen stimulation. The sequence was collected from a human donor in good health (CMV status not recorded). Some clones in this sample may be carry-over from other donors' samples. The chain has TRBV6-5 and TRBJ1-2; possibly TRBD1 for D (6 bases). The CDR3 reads CASSPSPGARGYTF. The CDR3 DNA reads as TGTGCCAGCAGCCCCTCTCCAGGGGCCCGGGGCTACACCTTC.